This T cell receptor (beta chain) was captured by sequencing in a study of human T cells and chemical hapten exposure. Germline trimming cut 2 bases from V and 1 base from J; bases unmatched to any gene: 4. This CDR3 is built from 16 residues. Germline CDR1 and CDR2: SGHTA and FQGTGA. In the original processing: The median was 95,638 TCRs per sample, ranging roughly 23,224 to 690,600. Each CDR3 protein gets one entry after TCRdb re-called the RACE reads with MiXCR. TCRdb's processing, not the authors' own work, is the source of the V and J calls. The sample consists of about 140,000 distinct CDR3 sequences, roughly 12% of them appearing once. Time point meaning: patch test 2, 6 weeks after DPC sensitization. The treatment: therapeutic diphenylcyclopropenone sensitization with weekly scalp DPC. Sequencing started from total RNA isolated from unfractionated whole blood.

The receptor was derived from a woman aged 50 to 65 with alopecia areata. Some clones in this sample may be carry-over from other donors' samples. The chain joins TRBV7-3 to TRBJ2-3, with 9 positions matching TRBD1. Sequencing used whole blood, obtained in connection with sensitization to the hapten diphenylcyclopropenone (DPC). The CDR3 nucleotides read TGTGCCAGCAGCTTAGGGACAGGGCTACGCACAGATACGCAGTATTTT. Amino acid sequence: CASSLGTGLRTDTQYF. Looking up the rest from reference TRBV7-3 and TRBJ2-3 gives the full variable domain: GAGVSQTPSNKVTEKGKYVELRCDPISGHTALYWYRQSLGQGPEFLIYFQGTGAADDSGLPNDRFFAVRPEGSVSTLKIQRTERGDSAVYLCASSLGTGLRTDTQYFGPGTRLTVL.